The rows below give T cell receptor beta chains drawn from one sample of a study of blood T cell repertoires in COVID-19. Libraries were prepared by immunoSEQ multiplex PCR; TCRdb keeps only in-frame clonotypes and omits some of them. This table has a few hundred thousand clones, less than 90% appearing once. The sample consisted of PBMCs or T cells enriched from blood (not recorded which). The origin of the receptors is a woman aged 40 to 55 who had recovered from COVID-19. Both conserved end residues are trimmed from each CDR3.

J: TRBJ2-3
V: TRBV27
CDR3: ASRTFPEASSTDTQY

J: TRBJ1-1
V: TRBV5-1
CDR3: ASSLGGKPTEAF

J: TRBJ2-1
V: TRBV27
CDR3: ASSRLAGRNEQF

J: TRBJ2-2
V: TRBV5-8
CDR3: ASRWDRGTNTGELF

J: TRBJ1-4
V: TRBV30
CDR3: AWSGAQLEKLF

J: TRBJ1-1
V: TRBV15
CDR3: ATSSRDRDDTEAF

J: TRBJ2-1
V: TRBV24-1
CDR3: ATSDLDSINEQF

J: TRBJ1-3
V: TRBV27
CDR3: ASSLQGAAGNTIY

J: TRBJ1-5
V: TRBV30
CDR3: AWSPQGDQPQH

J: TRBJ2-3
V: TRBV15
CDR3: ATSSAGADTQY

J: TRBJ2-7
V: TRBV2
CDR3: ASGSQGEY

J: TRBJ2-3
V: TRBV18
CDR3: ASSPGTGVQY

J: TRBJ1-1
V: TRBV6-5
CDR3: ASSYSKRGNTEAF

J: TRBJ2-4
V: TRBV29-1
CDR3: SVEDTKDRVSPNIQY

J: TRBJ1-2
V: TRBV28
CDR3: ASRPGQGYGGYT

J: TRBJ2-5
V: TRBV5-1
CDR3: ASSGAGGMETQY

J: TRBJ2-7
V: TRBV2
CDR3: ASAPGTLSYEQY

J: TRBJ2-1
V: TRBV5-1
CDR3: ASNRGLAVHLYNEQF

J: TRBJ2-7
V: TRBV9
CDR3: ASSISEGGYEQY

J: TRBJ2-4
V: TRBV7-9
CDR3: ASSRPGHPDKNIQY